The 20 T cell receptor beta chains presented below share a single source sample, sequenced in a study of PD-L1 blockade in urothelial cancer. Only in-frame clones appear in the TCRdb table, and some are missing; sequencing was by immunoSEQ multiplex PCR. The data show 50,000 or so clones, more than 65% seen once. Sequenced material: PBMCs, taken around atezolizumab (anti-PD-L1) treatment. The receptors come from a man between 65 and 85 years old with urothelial cancer.

The V call is TRBV28, the J call TRBJ1-1; 7 nucleotides line up with TRBD1. Germline trimming cut 6 bases from V and 6 bases from J; bases unmatched to any gene: 16. Germline CDR1 is MDHEN and CDR2 is SYDVKM. CDR3 length equals 16 residues. CDR3 loop: CASREEGGGGFAEAFF. The DNA for the CDR3 is TGTGCCAGCAGGGAAGAAGGGGGCGGTGGTTTCGCTGAAGCTTTCTTT.

This chain links TRBV7-8 with TRBJ2-2, with 7 bases matching TRBD2. Germline CDR1 reads SGHVS; CDR2 reads FQNEAQ. The CDR3 has 16 amino acids. Unmatched junction bases numbered 10, after V lost 5 bases and J lost 4 bases. This CDR3 is CASSRERDGGTGELFF. CDR3 nucleotide sequence: TGTGCCAGCAGCCGAGAGCGGGATGGGGGCACCGGGGAGCTGTTTTTT.

The genes are TRBV9 and TRBJ2-3; 7 bases match TRBD1. The CDR3 runs 15 residues. With V trimmed by 2 bases and J by 5 bases, 8 bases remained unmatched. Germline V gene sequence: CDR1 SGDLS, CDR2 YYNGEE. CDR3 in amino acids: CASSVEGHRGDTQYF. CDR3 nucleotide sequence: TGTGCCAGCAGCGTCGAGGGACACAGGGGAGATACGCAGTATTTT.

The gene calls are TRBV11-2 and TRBJ1-2; the D is unclear. Germline loops: CDR1 SGHAT, CDR2 FQNNGV. V was pared by 4 bases and J by 4 bases, with 4 bases between. This CDR3 contains 11 residues. The CDR3 nucleotides read TGTGCCAGCAGCTCACTCTATGGCTACACCTTC. Its translation is CASSSLYGYTF.

The V and J genes are TRBV28 and TRBJ2-7; 9 positions agree with TRBD1. V lost 10 bases to trimming and J lost 4 bases; unmatched junction nucleotides: 11. Germline CDR1 MDHEN, CDR2 SYDVKM. This CDR3 spans 14 amino acids. CDR3 amino acids: CAITLGQGYYEQYF. DNA for the CDR3: TGTGCCATCACTCTCGGACAGGGGTATTACGAGCAGTACTTC.

V usage is TRBV11-2 and J usage is TRBJ2-4, with TRBD1 matching 7 bases. There are 16 residues in the CDR3. CDR1 and CDR2 from the germline V gene are SGHAT and FQNNGV. V was clipped by 5 bases and J by 0 bases; unmatched bases: 7. The CDR3 nucleotides read TGTGCCAGCAGCACCCCGGACAGGCTAGCCAAAAACATTCAGTACTTC. Amino acids: CASSTPDRLAKNIQYF.

The chain employs TRBV5-1 and TRBJ2-7; TRBD1 matches 9 bases. Unmatched junction bases numbered 11, after V lost 4 bases and J lost 6 bases. From germline, CDR1 is SGHRS and CDR2 YFSETQ. This CDR3 has 15 amino acids. This chain's CDR3 is CASSATGTGSREQYF. The DNA of the CDR3 is TGCGCCAGCAGCGCCACCGGGACAGGGTCCCGCGAGCAGTACTTC.

The rearrangement uses TRBV30 and TRBJ1-2, with 8 bases lining up with TRBD1. The J segment lost 7 bases and the V segment lost 2 bases, leaving 6 bases of the junction unmatched. The CDR3 is 13 residues long. Germline V gene lookup returns CDR1 GTSNPN and CDR2 SVGIG (reference sequence). CDR3 protein: CAWSRGTGGGYTF. DNA for the CDR3: TGTGCCTGGAGTCGCGGGACAGGCGGTGGCTACACCTTC.

The genes are TRBV25-1 and TRBJ2-4, with a possible D match to TRBD1 (5 bases). The CDR3 runs 15 residues. The germline CDR1 and CDR2 sequences are MGHDK and SYGVNS. CDR3 protein: CARRLGQGAKNIQYF. In DNA, the CDR3 is TGTGCAAGAAGATTGGGGCAGGGAGCCAAAAACATTCAGTACTTC.

The gene calls are TRBV29-1 and TRBJ2-3; 8 positions match TRBD2. The CDR3 sequence is 12 residues long. The germline CDR1 and CDR2 sequences are SQVTM and ANQGSEA. J was trimmed by 3 bases and V by 7 bases; bases with no gene match: 3. CDR3 coding DNA: TGCAGCGGCGGGGGGCGAACAGATACGCAGTATTTT. This codes for CSGGGRTDTQYF.

The chain carries TRBV6-6 and TRBJ2-3; 8 nucleotides match TRBD1. The V and J ends lost 5 bases and 3 bases, in that order; junction bases with no gene match: 4. The CDR3 contains 14 residues. The germline V gene has CDR1 MNHNY and CDR2 SVGAGI (reference sequence). CDR3 in amino acids: CASSPGGATDTQYF. CDR3 in DNA: TGTGCCAGCAGTCCAGGGGGCGCGACAGATACGCAGTATTTT.

This clone has just one count. The chain carries TRBV18 and TRBJ2-1, with TRBD1 identical over 9 bases. The CDR3 is 15 amino acids. The J segment lost 4 bases and the V segment lost 5 bases, leaving 6 bases of the junction unmatched. Per germline, CDR1 KGHSH and CDR2 LQKENI. The chain's CDR3 is CASSRPGQGYNEQFF. DNA for the CDR3: TGTGCCAGCTCAAGACCGGGACAGGGTTACAATGAGCAGTTCTTC.

This clone was detected a few times. The chain combines TRBV11-2 with TRBJ2-1; possibly TRBD1 for D (5 bases). This CDR3 comprises 13 residues. V was clipped by 3 bases and J by 4 bases, with 7 bases between them. Per the germline V gene, CDR1 is SGHAT and CDR2 is FQNNGV. As DNA, the CDR3 is TGTGCCAGCAGCTTTAGGGGATACAATGAGCAGTTCTTC. Its translation is CASSFRGYNEQFF.

The chain carries TRBV9 and TRBJ2-1; D call uncertain. The CDR3 has 14 amino acids. The germline V gene encodes CDR1 SGDLS and CDR2 YYNGEE. Trimming shortened V by 4 bases and J by 6 bases, and 14 bases separated the two germline ends. Here the CDR3 reads CASSPRSLSNEQFF. As DNA, the CDR3 is TGTGCCAGCAGCCCCCGGTCATTAAGCAATGAGCAGTTCTTC.

The chain joins TRBV6-1 to TRBJ1-5; D is ambiguous. Trimming left V 1 base short and J 6 bases short, with 7 bases between. CDR1 and CDR2 (germline): MNHNS, SASEGT. CDR3 length equals 13 residues. CDR3 loop: CASSEGLLQPQHF. Here the CDR3 DNA reads TGTGCCAGCAGTGAAGGACTTCTTCAGCCCCAGCATTTT.

V and J are TRBV6-4 and TRBJ2-7; 11 positions match TRBD2. In germline, CDR1 is MRHNA, CDR2 SNTAGT. CDR3 length: 18 residues. Trimming cost V 4 bases and J 7 bases; bases outside gene matches: 18. The DNA of the CDR3 is TGTGCCAGCAGTGGCAGGGTGTCCCTACTAGCGGGAGTGGAGGAGCAGTACTTC. It yields the protein CASSGRVSLLAGVEEQYF.

The chain employs TRBV7-2 and TRBJ1-2, with D unclear. CDR1 is SGHTA and CDR2 is FQGNSA in the germline V gene. V lost 5 bases and J 0 bases, leaving 16 bases between the germline ends. CDR3 size: 16 residues. CDR3 sequence: CASSPIPGATNYGYTF. The DNA of the CDR3 is TGTGCCAGCAGCCCAATACCCGGAGCGACTAACTATGGCTACACCTTC.

The chain employs TRBV5-5 and TRBJ1-1; TRBD1 matches at 8 bases. Germline CDR1 reads SGHKS; CDR2 reads YYEKEE (reference sequence). The CDR3 is made up of 15 amino acids. V was pared by 4 bases and J by 0 bases, with 5 bases of the junction left unmatched. The CDR3 coding sequence is TGTGCCAGCAGCGAGGGGACAGGCGTGAACACTGAAGCTTTCTTT. Amino acid sequence: CASSEGTGVNTEAFF.

The CDR3 sequence: CASSARQGSTDTQYF. The CDR3 DNA reads TGTGCCAGCAGTGCTCGTCAGGGGAGCACAGATACGCAGTATTTT. This chain links TRBV6-1 with TRBJ2-3, with D perhaps TRBD1 (6 bases). V lost 4 bases and J lost 0, with 11 bases in between. This CDR3 spans 15 amino acids. Germline-derived CDR1 and CDR2 are MNHNS and SASEGT.

The chain has TRBV15 and TRBJ1-1, with a weak D call TRBD1 (6 bases). The germline V gene has CDR1 LNHNV and CDR2 YYDKDF (reference sequence). V lost 7 bases and J 1 base, leaving 13 bases between the germline ends. The CDR3 contains 14 residues. Written as DNA, the CDR3 is TGTGCCACCACGGGACCACAGGGGAACACTGAAGCTTTCTTT. As protein: CATTGPQGNTEAFF.